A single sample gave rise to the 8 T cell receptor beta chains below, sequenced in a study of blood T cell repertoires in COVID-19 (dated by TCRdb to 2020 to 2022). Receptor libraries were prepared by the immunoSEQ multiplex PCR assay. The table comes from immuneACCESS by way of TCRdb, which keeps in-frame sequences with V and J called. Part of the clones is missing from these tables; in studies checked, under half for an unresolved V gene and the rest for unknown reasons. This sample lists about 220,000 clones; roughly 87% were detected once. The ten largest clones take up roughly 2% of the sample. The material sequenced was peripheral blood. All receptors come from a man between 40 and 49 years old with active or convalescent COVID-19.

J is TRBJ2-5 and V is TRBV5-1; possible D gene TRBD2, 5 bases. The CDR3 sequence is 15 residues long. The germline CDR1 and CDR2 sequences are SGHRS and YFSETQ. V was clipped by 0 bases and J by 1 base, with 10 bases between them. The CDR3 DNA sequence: TGCGCCAGCAGCTTGGGGGTGGGGAGCCAAGAGACCCAGTACTTC. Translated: CASSLGVGSQETQYF.

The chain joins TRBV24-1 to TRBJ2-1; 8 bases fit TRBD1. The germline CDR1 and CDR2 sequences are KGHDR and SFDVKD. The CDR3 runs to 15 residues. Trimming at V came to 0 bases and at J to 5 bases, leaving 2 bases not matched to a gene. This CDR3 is CATSDLYRGNNEQFF. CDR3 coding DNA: TGTGCCACCAGTGATTTGTACAGGGGGAACAATGAGCAGTTCTTC.

CDR3 sequence: CSVQAGGNNSPLHF. The CDR3 nucleotides are TGCAGCGTCCAAGCCGGGGGGAATAATTCACCCCTCCACTTT. V is TRBV29-1 and J is TRBJ1-6, with a tentative D call TRBD1 (5 bases). Germline-derived CDR1 and CDR2 are SQVTM and ANQGSEA. The V end lost 6 bases, the J end lost 5 bases, and 14 bases lay between the germline ends. This CDR3 has 14 amino acids. The whole variable domain, filled in from reference TRBV29-1 and TRBJ1-6, reads SAVISQKPSRDICQRGTSLTIQCQVDSQVTMMFWYRQQPGQSLTLIATANQGSEATYESGFVIDKFPISRPNLTFSTLTVSNMSPEDSSIYLCSVQAGGNNSPLHFGNGTRLTVT.

CDR3 region: CAWSKTGNTEAFF. The CDR3 bases are TGTGCCTGGAGCAAGACAGGGAACACTGAAGCTTTCTTT. The chain carries TRBV30 and TRBJ1-1, with a possible D match to TRBD1 (6 bases). Germline V gives CDR1 GTSNPN, CDR2 SVGIG (reference sequence). The CDR3 runs to 13 residues. Trimming cost V 3 bases and J 1 base, with 9 bases left between them. Based on the CDR3 plus reference TRBV30 and TRBJ1-1, the full variable domain is SQTIHQWPATLVQPVGSPLSLECTVEGTSNPNLYWYRQAAGRGLQLLFYSVGIGQISSEVPQNLSASRPQDRQFILSSKKLLLSDSGFYLCAWSKTGNTEAFFGQGTRLTVV.

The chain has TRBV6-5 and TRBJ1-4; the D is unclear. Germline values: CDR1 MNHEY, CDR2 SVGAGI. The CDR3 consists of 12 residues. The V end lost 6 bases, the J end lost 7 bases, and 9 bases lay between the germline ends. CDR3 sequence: CASSRGGEKLFF. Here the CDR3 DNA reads TGTGCCAGCAGCCGGGGAGGTGAAAAACTGTTTTTT.

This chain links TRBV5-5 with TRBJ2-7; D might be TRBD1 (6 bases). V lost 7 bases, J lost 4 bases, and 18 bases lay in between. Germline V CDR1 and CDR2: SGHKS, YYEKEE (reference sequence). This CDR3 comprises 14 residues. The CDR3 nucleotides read TGTGCCAGCTCGAAAACTCGGACAGTTTACGAGCAGTACTTC. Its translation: CASSKTRTVYEQYF.

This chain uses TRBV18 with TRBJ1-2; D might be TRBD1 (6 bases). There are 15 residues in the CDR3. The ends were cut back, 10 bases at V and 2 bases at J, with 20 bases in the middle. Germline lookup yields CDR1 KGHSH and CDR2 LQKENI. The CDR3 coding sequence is TGTGCCATCCATTCAAACGGACAGAAGAACTATGGCTACACCTTC. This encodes CAIHSNGQKNYGYTF. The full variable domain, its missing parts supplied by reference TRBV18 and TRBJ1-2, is NAGVMQNPRHLVRRRGQEARLRCSPMKGHSHVYWYRQLPEEGLKFMVYLQKENIIDESGMPKERFSAEFPKEGPSILRIQQVVRGDSAAYFCAIHSNGQKNYGYTFGSGTRLTVV.

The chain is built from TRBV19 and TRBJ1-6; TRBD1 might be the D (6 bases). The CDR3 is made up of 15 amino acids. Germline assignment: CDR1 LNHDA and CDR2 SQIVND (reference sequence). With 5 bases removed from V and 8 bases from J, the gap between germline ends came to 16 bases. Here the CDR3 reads CASSPGARGYSPLHF. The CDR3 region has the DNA TGTGCCAGTAGTCCGGGCGCCAGGGGCTATTCACCCCTCCACTTT.